The sequence of this T cell receptor (beta chain) was determined in a study of blood T cell repertoires in COVID-19. Study overall: Sources were T cells, B-cell-depleted T cells, or PBMCs; the material itself was cDNA or gDNA.

Repertoires were generated with immunoSEQ multiplex PCR, while TCRdb's copy carries only in-frame clones and drops some. The data contain approximately 250,000 clones, over 75% of them seen just once; the ten biggest clones take up 2.5% to 3.5%. The ends lost 6 bases at V and 2 bases at J; junction bases unmatched: 6. The CDR3 covers 15 residues. The germline CDR1 and CDR2 sequences are MDHEN and SYDVKM. Those who participated ranged in age from about 18 to 89 years and resided in 20 to 30 US areas. Cohorts were assigned according to the clinical history that participants reported. This TCR was sampled from a middle-aged woman who had been exposed to COVID-19. The genes are TRBV28 and TRBJ2-7, with 11 bases that match TRBD1. The material sequenced was PBMCs or T cells enriched from blood (not recorded which). For the CDR3, the DNA is TGTGCCAGCAGCCGAGGGACAGGGGGACCCTACGAGCAGTACTTC. This codes for CASSRGTGGPYEQYF. The variable domain in full, with the rest retrieved from reference TRBV28 and TRBJ2-7, is DVKVTQSSRYLVKRTGEKVFLECVQDMDHENMFWYRQDPGLGLRLIYFSYDVKMKEKGDIPEGYSVSREKKERFSLILESASTNQTSMYLCASSRGTGGPYEQYFGPGTRLTVT.